This TCR beta chain was sequenced in a study of graft-versus-host responses after intestinal transplantation (dated by TCRdb to the early 2020s). A note on the overall study: The transplants that recipients received were multivisceral, liver-intestinal, or isolated intestinal. Alloreactive clones were identified by sequencing pre-transplant mixed lymphocyte reaction products and comparing these products with unstimulated pre-transplant donor and recipient T cells. Donor T cell macrochimerism was defined as a peak of at least 4% donor T cells among recipient peripheral blood mononuclear cells. Anti-thymocyte globulin induction was given to all recipients, followed by maintenance tacrolimus and steroids for approximately three years. Graft-versus-host and host-versus-graft alloreactive T cell clones were tracked in the graft, circulation and bone marrow after intestinal transplantation using bulk TCR-beta CDR3 sequencing. Of the roughly 26 intestinal transplant recipients enrolled in the cohort, one of whom was a retransplant, a few patients without pretransplant specimens were excluded. Instead of going to the commercial service, samples from a few later patients were sequenced in-house on an Illumina MiSeq and processed with MiXCR.

V and J are trimmed by 6 bases and 0 bases, and the gene matches miss 8 bases of the junction. Per the germline V gene, KGHSH is the CDR1 and LQKENI is the CDR2. Reading from cysteine to phenylalanine, the CDR3 counts 16 amino acids. CDR3 DNA only is kept here, 48 bases in frame from base 1. For this clone: Its antigen is unknown. One base away there is no much larger clone; base qualities are not given.

The sample's time point label, decoded: cells obtained before transplantation from donor or recipient. CD3+CD4+ and CD3+CD8+ populations were FACS-sorted from unstimulated pre-transplant donor and recipient cells taken from spleen or lymph nodes. Study-wide conclusions, independent of this receptor: GvH clones were found in recipient bone marrow, and some of the GvH clones appeared earlier in ileal mucosa or blood, which is consistent with an intestinal mucosal origin. Early after transplant, declines in HvG clones were associated with peak levels of circulating GvH clones. The conclusions were limited by the relatively low number and heterogeneity of the intestinal transplant patients. High GvH to HvG T cell clonal ratios were observed in the allografts of patients with donor T cell macrochimerism.

Library construction relied on the immunoSEQ multiplex PCR assay. In most patients, genomic DNA was isolated using the Qiagen DNeasy Blood and Tissue Kit and sent frozen to Adaptive Biotechnologies for TCR sequencing. For most patients, genomic DNA was subjected to high-throughput TCR-beta CDR3 sequencing by Adaptive Biotechnologies. From the authors' description of their analysis: TCR sequencing data for over 15 patients were retrieved from Adaptive's ImmunoSEQ software; three other patients were processed with MiXCR and VDJtools. To correct CD4 versus CD8 sorting errors, any sequence found in both subsets at a frequency ratio below 5:1 was removed. CDR3 nucleotide sequences shared between donor and recipient were removed because their origin could not be assigned. To count as alloreactive, a clone needed at least 2-fold expansion over unstimulated cells and a minimum CFSE-low frequency of 0.002% (template counts) or 0.001% (read counts). Mappable clones were those detected in sequenced pre-transplant spleen, lymph node, or MLR CFSE-low populations of the donor or recipient. The cumulative frequency of alloreactive clones was calculated as a percentage of all sequences, weighted by copy number. TCRdb mirrors the immuneACCESS table, restricted to in-frame sequences. Some clones are absent from its copies; in checked studies, under half trace to an unresolved V gene, and the reason for the others is unknown. The DNA was the basis for D and trimming; V, J and clone size are from that table. Present in this sample are about 85,000 clones, roughly 80% of which were seen just once. The ten largest clones take up approximately 0.78% of the sample.

The starting material was unstimulated CD4+ T cells sorted from spleen or lymph node cells, obtained before intestinal transplant. The rearrangement joined TRBV18 to TRBJ1-3; the junction holds 7 bases that match TRBD1. The TCR sequence derives from a human donor who received an intestinal transplant. The nucleotide sequence is TGTGCCAGCTCGCGACAGGGAATAAGCTCTGGAAACACCATATATTTT. It codes for CASSRQGISSGNTIYF.